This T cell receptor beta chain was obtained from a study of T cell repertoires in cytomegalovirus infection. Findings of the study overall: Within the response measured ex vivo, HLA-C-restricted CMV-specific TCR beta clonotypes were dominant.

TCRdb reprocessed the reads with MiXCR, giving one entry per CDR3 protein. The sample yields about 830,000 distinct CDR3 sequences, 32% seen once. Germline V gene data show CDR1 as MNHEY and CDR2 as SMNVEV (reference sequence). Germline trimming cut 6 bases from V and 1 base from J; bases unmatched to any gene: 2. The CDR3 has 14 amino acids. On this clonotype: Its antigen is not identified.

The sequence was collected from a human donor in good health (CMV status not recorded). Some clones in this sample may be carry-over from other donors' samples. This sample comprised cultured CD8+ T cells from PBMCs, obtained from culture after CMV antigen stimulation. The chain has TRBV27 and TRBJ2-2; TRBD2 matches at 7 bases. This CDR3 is CASSWGGNTGELFF. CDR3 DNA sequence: TGTGCCAGCAGCTGGGGGGGGAACACCGGGGAGCTGTTTTTT.